This T cell receptor beta chain is from a study of cytomegalovirus exposure and HLA in healthy donors. Germline V gives CDR1 SGDLS, CDR2 YYNGEE. V lost 8 bases to trimming and J lost 0 bases; unmatched junction nucleotides: 15. This CDR3 contains 18 residues. A multiplex PCR was run with 60 Vbeta primers and 13 Jbeta primers. Assay: immunoSEQ multiplex PCR; the TCRdb copy retains only in-frame clones and omits some. The data contain 190,000 or so clones, roughly four fifths of them seen just once; the ten biggest clones take up 6.5%. This chain uses TRBV9 with TRBJ1-4; TRBD1 aligns across 8 bases. The sequencing input was PBMCs. The TCR was taken from a woman aged 50 to 65 in good health and CMV-seropositive. CDR3 DNA: TGTGCCAGTCCTGGGGGGGGCAGGGGGCTTACAACTAATGAAAAACTGTTTTTT. This codes for CASPGGGRGLTTNEKLFF.